The next 4 T cell receptor beta chains were all read from a single sample in a study of T-cell reconstitution after alpha-beta-depleted transplantation in children. Unique molecular identifiers tagged the TCRbeta library. TCRdb itself ran the PCR reads through MiXCR, one entry per CDR3 protein. Of approximately 500,000 distinct CDR3 sequences in the sample, 27% were seen once. The specimen was PBMCs, collected before TCRalphabeta/CD19-depleted stem cell transplant. All receptors derive from a boy under two years old with Wiskott-Aldrich syndrome, due to receive a stem cell transplant.

This sequence joins TRBV9 and TRBJ1-2; possibly TRBD1 for D (6 bases). CDR1 is SGDLS, CDR2 YYNGEE, per germline. V lost 0 bases and J 2 bases, leaving 8 bases between the germline ends. The CDR3 is 14 amino acids. CDR3 bases: TGTGCCAGCAGCGTAGCCGGGGGCAACTATGGCTACACCTTC. This gives the protein CASSVAGGNYGYTF.

A few counts support this clonotype. This chain links TRBV5-1 with TRBJ2-1; D gene unclear. Germline V lookup: CDR1 SGHRS, CDR2 YFSETQ. The CDR3 is 11 residues long. V lost 4 bases and J 5 bases, leaving 4 bases between the germline ends. The CDR3 protein is CASSKNNEQFF. CDR3 sequence (DNA): TGCGCCAGCAGCAAAAACAATGAGCAGTTCTTC.

J is TRBJ2-1 and V is TRBV20-1; 9 bases line up with TRBD1. Germline CDR1 is DFQATT and CDR2 is SNEGSKA (reference sequence). This CDR3 contains 16 residues. V lost 3 bases and J lost 0; bases outside the gene matches: 6. This CDR3 reads CSARSPTGGSYNEQFF. The DNA of the CDR3 is TGCAGTGCTAGGTCCCCGACAGGGGGCTCCTACAATGAGCAGTTCTTC.

A few counts support this clonotype. The rearrangement uses TRBV12-3 or TRBV12-4 and TRBJ2-7, with D unclear. The CDR3 is 13 amino acids. The V and J ends lost 0 bases and 5 bases respectively, with 8 bases between them. The CDR3 protein is CASSLATANEQYF. In nucleotides, the CDR3 is TGTGCCAGCAGTTTAGCCACAGCCAACGAGCAGTACTTC.